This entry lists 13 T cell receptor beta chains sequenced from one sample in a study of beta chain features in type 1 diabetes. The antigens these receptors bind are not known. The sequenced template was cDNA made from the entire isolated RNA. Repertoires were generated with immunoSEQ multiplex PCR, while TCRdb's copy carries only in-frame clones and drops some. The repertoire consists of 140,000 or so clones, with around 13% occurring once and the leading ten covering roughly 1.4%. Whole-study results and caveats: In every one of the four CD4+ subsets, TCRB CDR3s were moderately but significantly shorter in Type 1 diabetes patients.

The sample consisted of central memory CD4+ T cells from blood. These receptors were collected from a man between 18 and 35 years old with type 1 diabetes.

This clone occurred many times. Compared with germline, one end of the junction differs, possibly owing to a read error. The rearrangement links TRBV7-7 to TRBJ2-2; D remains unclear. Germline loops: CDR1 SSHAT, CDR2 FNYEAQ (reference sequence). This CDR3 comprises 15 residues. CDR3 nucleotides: TGTGCTAGCACCTTCGATAGCCCCAACACCGGGGAGCTGTTTTTT. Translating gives CASTFDSPNTGELFF.

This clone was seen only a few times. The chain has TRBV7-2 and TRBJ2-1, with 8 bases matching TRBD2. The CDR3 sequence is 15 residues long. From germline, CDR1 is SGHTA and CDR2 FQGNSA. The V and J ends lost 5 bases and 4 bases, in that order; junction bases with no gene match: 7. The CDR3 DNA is TGTGCCAGCAGCACCCTAGCGGGCGTTTACAATGAGCAGTTCTTC. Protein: CASSTLAGVYNEQFF.

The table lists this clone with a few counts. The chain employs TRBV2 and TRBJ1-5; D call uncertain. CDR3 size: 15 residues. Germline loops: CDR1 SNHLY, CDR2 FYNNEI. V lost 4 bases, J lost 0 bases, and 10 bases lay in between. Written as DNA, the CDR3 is TGTGCCAGCAGTGGGGCCGCTAATAGCAATCAGCCCCAGCATTTT. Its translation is CASSGAANSNQPQHF.

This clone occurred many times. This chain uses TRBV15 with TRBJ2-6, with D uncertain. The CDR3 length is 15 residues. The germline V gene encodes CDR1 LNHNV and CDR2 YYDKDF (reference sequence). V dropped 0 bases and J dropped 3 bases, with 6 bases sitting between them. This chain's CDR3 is CATSRDPVGANVLTF. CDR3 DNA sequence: TGTGCCACCAGCAGAGATCCGGTTGGGGCCAACGTCCTGACTTTC.

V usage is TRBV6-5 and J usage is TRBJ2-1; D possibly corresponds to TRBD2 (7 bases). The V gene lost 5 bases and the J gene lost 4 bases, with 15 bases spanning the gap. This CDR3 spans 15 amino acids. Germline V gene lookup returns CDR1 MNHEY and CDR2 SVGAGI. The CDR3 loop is CASSAPGGQYNEQFF. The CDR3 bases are TGTGCCAGCAGTGCCCCCGGGGGGCAGTACAATGAGCAGTTCTTC.

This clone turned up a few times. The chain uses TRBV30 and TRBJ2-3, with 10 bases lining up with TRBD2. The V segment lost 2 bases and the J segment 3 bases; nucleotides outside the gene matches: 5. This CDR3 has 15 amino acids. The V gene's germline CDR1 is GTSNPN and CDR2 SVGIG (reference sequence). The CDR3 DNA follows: TGTGCCTGGAGTCGTCTAGCGGGGGAAACAGATACGCAGTATTTT. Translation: CAWSRLAGETDTQYF.

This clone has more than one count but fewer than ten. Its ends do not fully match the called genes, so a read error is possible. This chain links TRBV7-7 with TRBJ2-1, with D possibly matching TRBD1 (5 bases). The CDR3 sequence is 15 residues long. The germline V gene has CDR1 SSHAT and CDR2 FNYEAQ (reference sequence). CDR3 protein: CASSQTDSSYNEQFF. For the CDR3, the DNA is TGTGCTAGCAGCCAGACAGACAGCTCCTACAATGAGCAGTTCTTC.

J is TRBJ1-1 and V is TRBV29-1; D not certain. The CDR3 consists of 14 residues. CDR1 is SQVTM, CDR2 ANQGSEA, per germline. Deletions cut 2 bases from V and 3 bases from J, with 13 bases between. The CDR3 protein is CSVENPGWYTEAFF. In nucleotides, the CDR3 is TGCAGCGTTGAAAACCCGGGCTGGTACACTGAAGCTTTCTTT.

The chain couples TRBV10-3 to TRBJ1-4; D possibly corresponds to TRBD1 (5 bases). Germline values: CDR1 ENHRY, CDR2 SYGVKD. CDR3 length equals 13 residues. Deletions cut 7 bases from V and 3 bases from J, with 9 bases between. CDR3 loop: CAITPGPNEKLFF. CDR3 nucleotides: TGTGCCATCACCCCAGGGCCTAATGAAAAACTGTTTTTT.

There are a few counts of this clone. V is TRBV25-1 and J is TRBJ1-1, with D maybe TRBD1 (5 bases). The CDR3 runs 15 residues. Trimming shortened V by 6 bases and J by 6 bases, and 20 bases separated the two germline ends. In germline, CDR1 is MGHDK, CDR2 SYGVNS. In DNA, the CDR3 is TGTGCCAGCAGGAGCTGGGGCTTTTCGGGCGCTGAAGCTTTCTTT. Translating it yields CASRSWGFSGAEAFF.

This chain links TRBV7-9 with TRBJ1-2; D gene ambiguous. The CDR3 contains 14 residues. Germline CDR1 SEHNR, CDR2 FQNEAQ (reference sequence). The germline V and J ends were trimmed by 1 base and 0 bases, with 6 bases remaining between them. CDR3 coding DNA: TGTGCCAGCAGCTTAGGCTCACCTAACTATGGCTACACCTTC. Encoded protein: CASSLGSPNYGYTF.

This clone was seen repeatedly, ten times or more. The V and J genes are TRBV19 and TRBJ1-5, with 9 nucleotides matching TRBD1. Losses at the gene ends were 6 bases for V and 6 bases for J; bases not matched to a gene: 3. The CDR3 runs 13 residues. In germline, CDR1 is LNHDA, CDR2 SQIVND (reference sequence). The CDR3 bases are TGTGCCAGTAGGGACAGGGGTAGTCAGCCCCAGCATTTT. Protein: CASRDRGSQPQHF.

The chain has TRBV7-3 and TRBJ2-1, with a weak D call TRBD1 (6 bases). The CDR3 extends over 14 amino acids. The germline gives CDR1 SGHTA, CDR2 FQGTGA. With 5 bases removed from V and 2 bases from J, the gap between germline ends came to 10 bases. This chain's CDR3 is CASSAGDPYNEQFF. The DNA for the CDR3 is TGTGCCAGCAGCGCAGGGGATCCCTACAATGAGCAGTTCTTC.